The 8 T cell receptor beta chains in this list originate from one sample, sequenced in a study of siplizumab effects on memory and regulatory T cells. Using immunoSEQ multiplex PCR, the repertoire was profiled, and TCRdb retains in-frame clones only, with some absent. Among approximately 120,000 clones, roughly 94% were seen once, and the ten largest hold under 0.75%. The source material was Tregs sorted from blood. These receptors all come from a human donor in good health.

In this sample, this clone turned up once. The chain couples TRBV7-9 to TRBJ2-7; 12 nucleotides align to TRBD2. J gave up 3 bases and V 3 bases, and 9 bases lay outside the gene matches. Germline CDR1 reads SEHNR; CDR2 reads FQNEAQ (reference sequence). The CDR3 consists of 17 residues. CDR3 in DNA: TGTGCCAGCAGCTTCCTCACGACTAGCGGGAGAGACTACGAGCAGTACTTC. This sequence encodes CASSFLTTSGRDYEQYF.

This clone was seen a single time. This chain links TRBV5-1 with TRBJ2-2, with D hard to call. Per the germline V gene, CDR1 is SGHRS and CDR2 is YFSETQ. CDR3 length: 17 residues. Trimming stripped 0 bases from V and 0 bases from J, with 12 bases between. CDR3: CASSLEPQRTNTGELFF. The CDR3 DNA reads TGCGCCAGCAGCTTGGAGCCCCAGAGGACGAACACCGGGGAGCTGTTTTTT.

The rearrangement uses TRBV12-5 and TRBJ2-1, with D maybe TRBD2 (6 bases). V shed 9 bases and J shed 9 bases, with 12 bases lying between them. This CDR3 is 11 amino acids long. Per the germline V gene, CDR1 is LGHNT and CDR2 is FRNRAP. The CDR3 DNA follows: TGTGCTAGCCTGGCGGGGACTGAGCAGTTCTTC. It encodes CASLAGTEQFF. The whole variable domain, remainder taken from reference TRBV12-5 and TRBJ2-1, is DARVTQTPRHKVTEMGQEVTMRCQPILGHNTVFWYRQTMMQGLELLAYFRNRAPLDDSGMPKDRFSAEMPDATLATLKIQPSEPRDSAVYFCASLAGTEQFFGPGTRLTVL.

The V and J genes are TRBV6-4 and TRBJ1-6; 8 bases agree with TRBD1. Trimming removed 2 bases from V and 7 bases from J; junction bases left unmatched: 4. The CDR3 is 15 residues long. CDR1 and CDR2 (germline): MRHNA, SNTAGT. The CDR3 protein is CASSDGQGLNSPLHF. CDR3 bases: TGTGCCAGCAGTGACGGACAGGGACTAAATTCACCCCTCCACTTT.

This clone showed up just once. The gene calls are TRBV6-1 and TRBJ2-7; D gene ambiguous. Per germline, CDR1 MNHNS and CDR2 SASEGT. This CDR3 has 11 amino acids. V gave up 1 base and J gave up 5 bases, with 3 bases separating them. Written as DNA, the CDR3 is TGTGCCAGCAGTGAAGTACACGAGCAGTACTTC. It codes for CASSEVHEQYF.

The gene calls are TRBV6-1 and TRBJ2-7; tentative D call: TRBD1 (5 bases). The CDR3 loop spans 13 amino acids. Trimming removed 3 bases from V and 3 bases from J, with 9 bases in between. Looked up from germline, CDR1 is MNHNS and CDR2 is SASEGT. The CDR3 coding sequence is TGTGCCAGCAGTGACGCAGGGTACTACGAGCAGTACTTC. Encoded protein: CASSDAGYYEQYF.

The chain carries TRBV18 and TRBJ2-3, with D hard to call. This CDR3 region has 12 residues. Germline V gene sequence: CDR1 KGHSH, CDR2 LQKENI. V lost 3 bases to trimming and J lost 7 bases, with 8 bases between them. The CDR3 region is CASSPGGNTQYF. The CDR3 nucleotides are TGTGCCAGCTCACCGGGCGGTAATACGCAGTATTTT.

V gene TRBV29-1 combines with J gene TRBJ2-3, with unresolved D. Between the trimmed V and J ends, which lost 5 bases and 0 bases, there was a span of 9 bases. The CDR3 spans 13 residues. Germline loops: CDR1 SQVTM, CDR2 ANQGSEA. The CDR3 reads CSVLGPSTDTQYF. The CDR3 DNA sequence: TGCAGCGTTCTCGGCCCTAGCACAGATACGCAGTATTTT.